This entry lists 22 T cell receptor beta chains sequenced from one sample in a study of cytomegalovirus exposure and HLA in healthy donors. With 60 Vbeta and 13 Jbeta primers, the PCR was carried out. Data came from immunoSEQ multiplex PCR; TCRdb stores just in-frame clones and leaves some out. The table has 200,000 to 250,000 clones, roughly 85% seen once. The sample comprised PBMCs. These TCRs come from a young man in good health and CMV-seronegative.

V and J are TRBV9 and TRBJ2-1; 12 bases map to TRBD2. Germline CDR1 and CDR2: SGDLS and YYNGEE. The V and J ends lost 3 bases and 6 bases, in that order; junction bases with no gene match: 13. CDR3 length: 18 residues. CDR3 region: CASSDRLAGENHGNEQFF. CDR3 bases: TGTGCCAGCAGCGATCGACTAGCGGGAGAGAACCATGGCAATGAGCAGTTCTTC.

The rearrangement uses TRBV6-6 and TRBJ1-1, with TRBD1 matching 7 bases. The CDR3 spans 13 residues. The V gene end was trimmed by 5 bases and the J gene end by 1 base; junction bases not matched to a gene: 1. Germline values: CDR1 MNHNY, CDR2 SVGAGI (reference sequence). The CDR3 nucleotides are TGTGCCAGCAGTCCAGGGGGGAACACTGAAGCTTTCTTT. This codes for CASSPGGNTEAFF.

The chain is built from TRBV18 and TRBJ1-1; D might be TRBD1 (5 bases). The CDR3 covers 19 residues. Trimming shortened V by 0 bases and J by 3 bases, and 23 bases separated the two germline ends. The germline V gene encodes CDR1 KGHSH and CDR2 LQKENI. In DNA form, the CDR3 reads TGTGCCAGCTCACCACCGCAGCAAGGGGCGGGGGTGTTTCACACTGAAGCTTTCTTT. Translated: CASSPPQQGAGVFHTEAFF.

The chain has TRBV11-3 and TRBJ2-7, with 7 nucleotides matching TRBD2. Losses at the gene ends were 8 bases for V and 0 bases for J; bases not matched to a gene: 7. This CDR3 has 14 residues. From germline, CDR1 is SGHNT and CDR2 YENEEA. This CDR3 reads CASALGGTSYEQYF. The DNA of the CDR3 is TGTGCCAGCGCATTGGGGGGGACCTCCTACGAGCAGTACTTC. Full variable domain (remainder filled in from reference TRBV11-3 and TRBJ2-7): EAGVVQSPRYKIIEKKQPVAFWCNPISGHNTLYWYLQNLGQGPELLIRYENEEAVDDSQLPKDRFSAERLKGVDSTLKIQPAELGDSAVYLCASALGGTSYEQYFGPGTRLTVT.

The gene calls are TRBV6-4 and TRBJ1-5; D uncertain. Germline values: CDR1 MRHNA, CDR2 SNTAGT. The CDR3 loop spans 13 amino acids. V lost 10 bases to trimming and J lost 6 bases, with 16 bases between them. This CDR3 is CAISPRIVQPQHF. As DNA, the CDR3 is TGTGCCATTTCCCCCAGGATAGTTCAGCCCCAGCATTTT.

This clone appeared once. This chain uses TRBV6-5 with TRBJ1-5; 7 bases map to TRBD1. Germline V CDR1 and CDR2: MNHEY, SVGAGI. V lost 0 bases, J lost 7 bases, and 6 bases stayed unmatched. The CDR3 totals 15 residues. The CDR3 loop reads CASSYSTDRAQPQHF. In DNA, the CDR3 is TGTGCCAGCAGTTACTCAACCGACAGGGCACAGCCCCAGCATTTT.

The CDR3 reads CASSTGTGERETQYF. The CDR3, as DNA: TGTGCCAGTAGTACCGGGACAGGGGAGAGGGAGACCCAGTACTTC. The V and J genes are TRBV19 and TRBJ2-5, with 10 bases fitting TRBD1. The germline gives CDR1 LNHDA, CDR2 SQIVND (reference sequence). Trimming cost V 4 bases and J 5 bases; bases outside gene matches: 7. The CDR3 is 15 amino acids.

The V gene is TRBV5-4, the J gene TRBJ1-2, with D perhaps TRBD1 (5 bases). The CDR3 has 15 residues. CDR1 SGHNT and CDR2 YYREEE come from the germline V gene (reference sequence). Trimming took off 1 base at V and 1 base at J, with 11 bases between the two ends. The CDR3 is CASSLLNQGNYGYTF. In DNA form, the CDR3 reads TGTGCCAGCAGCTTGTTAAACCAGGGTAACTATGGCTACACCTTC.

The chain is built from TRBV6-6 and TRBJ1-4; D is unresolved. Germline V gives CDR1 MNHNY, CDR2 SVGAGI (reference sequence). The V end lost 4 bases, the J end lost 5 bases, and 2 bases lay between the germline ends. This CDR3 spans 11 amino acids. CDR3 loop: CASSLNEKLFF. In nucleotides, the CDR3 is TGTGCCAGCAGTTTAAATGAAAAACTGTTTTTT.

The rearrangement links TRBV11-2 to TRBJ2-7; D not resolved. Germline-derived CDR1 and CDR2 are SGHAT and FQNNGV. The length of the CDR3 is 10 residues. The ends were cut back, 6 bases at V and 4 bases at J, with 4 bases in the middle. The CDR3 DNA reads as TGTGCCAGCAGTCTATACGAGCAGTACTTC. It specifies CASSLYEQYF. The full variable domain, rest sourced from reference TRBV11-2 and TRBJ2-7, is EAGVAQSPRYKIIEKRQSVAFWCNPISGHATLYWYQQILGQGPKLLIQFQNNGVVDDSQLPKDRFSAERLKGVDSTLKIQPAKLEDSAVYLCASSLYEQYFGPGTRLTVT.

The chain couples TRBV19 to TRBJ2-5, with 10 bases that match TRBD2. Unmatched junction bases numbered 7, after V lost 4 bases and J lost 5 bases. Germline V lookup: CDR1 LNHDA, CDR2 SQIVND (reference sequence). There are 15 residues in the CDR3. CDR3 sequence reads: CASSTSGRALETQYF. CDR3 DNA: TGTGCCAGTAGTACAAGCGGGAGGGCCTTGGAGACCCAGTACTTC.

Worth noting for this clone: At one of its ends the junction is not consistent with the germline gene, which may arise from a read error. V and J are TRBV7-7 and TRBJ2-7; TRBD1 aligns across 9 bases. CDR3 size: 15 residues. The germline V gene encodes CDR1 SSHAT and CDR2 FNYEAQ (reference sequence). CDR3 coding DNA: TGTGCTAGCAGCTTAGGGACAGGGATCTCCTACGAGCAGTACTTC. Amino acid sequence: CASSLGTGISYEQYF.

This clone was seen more than once but under ten times. The V call is TRBV30, the J call TRBJ1-6; D gene uncertain. Germline CDR1 reads GTSNPN; CDR2 reads SVGIG (reference sequence). V lost 0 bases to trimming and J lost 3 bases, with 6 bases between them. The CDR3 has 14 amino acids. DNA for the CDR3: TGTGCCTGGAGTGTCGAGGGCTATAATTCACCCCTCCACTTT. As protein: CAWSVEGYNSPLHF.

The chain recombines TRBV7-6 with TRBJ1-3; possible D gene TRBD1, 5 bases. CDR1 and CDR2 (germline): SGHVS, FNYEAQ. This CDR3 is 14 amino acids long. V was clipped by 0 bases and J by 4 bases, with 7 bases between them. CDR3 residues: CASSLAGGGNTIYF. CDR3 DNA sequence: TGTGCCAGCAGCTTAGCCGGGGGGGGAAACACCATATATTTT.

A single count supports this clone. The rearrangement joins TRBV5-1 to TRBJ2-6; no clear D gene. The CDR3 extends over 18 amino acids. Looked up from germline, CDR1 is SGHRS and CDR2 is YFSETQ. V gave up 2 bases and J gave up 0 bases, with 15 bases separating them. The CDR3 sequence: CASSFRSLTDSGANVLTF. CDR3 coding DNA: TGCGCCAGCAGCTTTCGAAGCCTAACCGACTCTGGGGCCAACGTCCTGACTTTC.

V usage is TRBV11-2 and J usage is TRBJ1-3; D remains ambiguous. V shed 4 bases and J shed 0 bases, with 7 bases lying between them. Germline V gene data show CDR1 as SGHAT and CDR2 as FQNNGV. The CDR3 is 14 amino acids. CDR3 residues: CASSSRLSGNTIYF. CDR3 bases: TGTGCCAGCAGCTCCCGTCTCTCTGGAAACACCATATATTTT.

About this clone itself: The same CDR3 can be traced to other DNA sequences in this sample. The chain recombines TRBV7-2 with TRBJ2-7; tentative D call: TRBD1 (6 bases). V lost 1 base and J lost 0, with 10 bases in between. This CDR3 is 15 amino acids long. Germline V gives CDR1 SGHTA, CDR2 FQGNSA. CDR3 loop: CASSLGGTSSYEQYF. CDR3 in DNA: TGTGCCAGCAGCTTAGGTGGGACAAGCTCCTACGAGCAGTACTTC.

J is TRBJ2-3 and V is TRBV5-8, with 7 nucleotides matching TRBD1. J lost 8 bases, V lost 0 bases, and 9 bases had no gene match. CDR1 is SGHTS and CDR2 is YDEGEE in the germline V gene. There are 15 residues in the CDR3. The CDR3 protein is CASSLGRGPGGTQYF. In nucleotides, the CDR3 is TGTGCCAGCAGCTTGGGTAGGGGGCCTGGGGGTACGCAGTATTTT.

The table lists this clone with a few counts. V gene TRBV27 combines with J gene TRBJ1-6, with D hard to call. The CDR3 is made up of 17 amino acids. Germline CDR1 is MNHEY and CDR2 is SMNVEV (reference sequence). The germline V and J ends were trimmed by 6 bases and 5 bases, with 20 bases remaining between them. The CDR3 bases are TGTGCCAGCAGAATATTAGGCGGCAGAATGAATAATTCACCCCTCCACTTT. Amino acids: CASRILGGRMNNSPLHF.

The genes are TRBV19 and TRBJ1-1; 8 bases agree with TRBD1. The trim removed 6 bases at V and 4 bases at J, leaving 4 bases unmatched. The CDR3 contains 13 residues. The V gene's germline CDR1 is LNHDA and CDR2 SQIVND (reference sequence). CDR3 region: CASSYRGGTEAFF. CDR3 nucleotides: TGTGCCAGTAGCTACAGGGGGGGCACTGAAGCTTTCTTT.

The chain is built from TRBV19 and TRBJ2-7; 7 bases line up with TRBD1. This CDR3 has 15 residues. CDR1 is LNHDA, CDR2 SQIVND, per germline (reference sequence). V shed 5 bases, J shed 0 bases, and the junction held 7 bases outside the gene matches. The CDR3 region has the DNA TGTGCCAGTAGTGGCCGAGGGGACAGCTCCTACGAGCAGTACTTC. Encoded protein: CASSGRGDSSYEQYF.

Points on this clone: The junction departs from germline at one end; a sequencing error may be responsible. The V call is TRBV7-9, the J call TRBJ2-5; a possible D gene is TRBD1 (5 bases). The CDR3 is 11 residues long. CDR1 is SEHNR and CDR2 is FQNEAQ in the germline V gene (reference sequence). In DNA form, the CDR3 reads TGTTCCAGCAGCCAGGGTGAGACCCAGTACTTC. Translating it yields CSSSQGETQYF.